The entry below gives a single TCR beta chain sequence along with its context. Per the germline V gene, CDR1 is MDHEN and CDR2 is SYDVKM. Trimming stripped 5 bases from V and 0 bases from J, with 8 bases between. The CDR3 length is 15 residues. Per the authors' pipeline: By means of reference gene primer amplification, nucleated cell counts were estimated. Only in-frame clones appear in the TCRdb table, and some are missing; sequencing was by immunoSEQ multiplex PCR. Clonal size and the V and J genes are those of that table, whereas D and trimming came from the DNA. The profile covers roughly 91,000 clones, with 76% appearing a single time and approximately 6.8% taken by the ten largest. The sample belongs to a study of blood T cell repertoires in COVID-19.

This TCR was recovered from a man aged 70 or older with acute or convalescent COVID-19. Sequenced: peripheral blood. V is TRBV28 and J is TRBJ1-6, with D unresolved. CDR3 protein: CASSTVISYNSPLHF. The CDR3 DNA is TGTGCCAGCAGTACAGTGATCTCCTATAATTCACCCCTCCACTTT.